The entry that follows covers one T cell receptor beta chain sequence. Its antigen is as yet unknown. The sample is drawn from a study of T cells in localized non-small cell lung cancer. Repertoires were generated with immunoSEQ multiplex PCR, while TCRdb's copy carries only in-frame clones and drops some. The sample includes 130,000 or so clones, around 90% of them seen just once. Findings and caveats of the study: Exceeding tumor, uninvolved adjacent lung had the highest T cell clonality. Turning up in adjacent lung were a median roughly 59 of the top 100 tumor clones. Sequencing covered just one tumor region, so heterogeneity cannot be ruled out.

CDR1 and CDR2 from the germline V gene are GTSNPN and SVGIG (reference sequence). Trimming shortened V by 2 bases and J by 3 bases, and 7 bases separated the two germline ends. The CDR3 sequence is 12 residues long. The rearrangement links TRBV30 to TRBJ1-1; D unclear. The input for sequencing was peripheral blood, taken before any cancer treatment. The origin of this receptor is a female donor aged 60 or older with stage I lung adenocarcinoma. The CDR3 spells CAWSRRDTEAFF. The CDR3 DNA is TGTGCCTGGAGTCGGAGGGACACTGAAGCTTTCTTT.